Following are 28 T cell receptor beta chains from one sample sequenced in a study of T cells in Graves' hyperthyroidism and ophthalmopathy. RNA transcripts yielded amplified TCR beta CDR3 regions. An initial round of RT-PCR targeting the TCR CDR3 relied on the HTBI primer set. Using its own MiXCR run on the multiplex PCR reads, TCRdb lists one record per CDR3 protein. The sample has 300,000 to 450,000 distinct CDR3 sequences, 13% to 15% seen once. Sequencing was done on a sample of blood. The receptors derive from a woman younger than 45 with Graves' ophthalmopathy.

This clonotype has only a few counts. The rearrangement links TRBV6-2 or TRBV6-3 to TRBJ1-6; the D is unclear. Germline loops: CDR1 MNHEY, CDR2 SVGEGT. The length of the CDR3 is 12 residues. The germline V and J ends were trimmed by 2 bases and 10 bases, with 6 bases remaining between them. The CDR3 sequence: CASSYGPSPLHF. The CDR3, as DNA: TGTGCCAGCAGTTACGGCCCATCACCCCTCCACTTT.

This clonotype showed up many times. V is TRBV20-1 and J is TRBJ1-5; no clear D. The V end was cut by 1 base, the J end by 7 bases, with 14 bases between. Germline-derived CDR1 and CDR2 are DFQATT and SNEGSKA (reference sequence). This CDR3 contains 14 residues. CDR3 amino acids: CSARGGSVGQPQHF. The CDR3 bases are TGCAGTGCTAGAGGGGGAAGTGTAGGACAGCCCCAGCATTTT.

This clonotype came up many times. The CDR3 bases are TGTGCCAGCAGTCCCCCCGACTGGAACACTGAAGCTTTCTTT. Its translation: CASSPPDWNTEAFF. The chain uses TRBV28 and TRBJ1-1, with D unclear. The CDR3 extends over 14 amino acids. Trimming shortened V by 5 bases and J by 1 base, and 11 bases separated the two germline ends. Per germline, CDR1 MDHEN and CDR2 SYDVKM.

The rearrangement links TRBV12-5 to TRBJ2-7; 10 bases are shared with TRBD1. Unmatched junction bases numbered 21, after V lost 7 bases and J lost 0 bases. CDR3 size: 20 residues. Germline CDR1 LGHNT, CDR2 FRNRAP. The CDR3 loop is CASVPLGWGQGPVGSYEQYF. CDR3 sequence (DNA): TGTGCTAGTGTTCCCCTGGGGTGGGGACAGGGGCCTGTAGGCTCCTACGAGCAGTACTTC.

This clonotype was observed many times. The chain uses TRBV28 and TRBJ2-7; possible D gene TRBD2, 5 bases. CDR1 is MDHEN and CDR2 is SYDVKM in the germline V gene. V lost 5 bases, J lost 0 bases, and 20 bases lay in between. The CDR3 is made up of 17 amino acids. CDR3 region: CASSPTRRKRSSYEQYF. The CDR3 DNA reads TGTGCCAGCAGTCCGACGAGGAGGAAAAGGAGCTCCTACGAGCAGTACTTC.

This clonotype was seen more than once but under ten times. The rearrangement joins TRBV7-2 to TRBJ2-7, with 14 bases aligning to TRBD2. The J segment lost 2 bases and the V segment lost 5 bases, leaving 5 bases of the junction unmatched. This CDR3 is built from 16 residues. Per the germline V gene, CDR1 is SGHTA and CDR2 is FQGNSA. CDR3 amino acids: CASSPGLAGGTYEQYF. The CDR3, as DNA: TGTGCCAGCAGCCCAGGACTAGCGGGGGGAACCTACGAGCAGTACTTC.

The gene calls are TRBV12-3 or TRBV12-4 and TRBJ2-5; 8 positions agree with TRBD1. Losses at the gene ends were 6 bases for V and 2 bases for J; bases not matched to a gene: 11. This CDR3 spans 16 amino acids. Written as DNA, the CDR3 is TGTGCCAGCAGCCGACTGACAGGGGAACGGCAAGAGACCCAGTACTTC. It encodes CASSRLTGERQETQYF.

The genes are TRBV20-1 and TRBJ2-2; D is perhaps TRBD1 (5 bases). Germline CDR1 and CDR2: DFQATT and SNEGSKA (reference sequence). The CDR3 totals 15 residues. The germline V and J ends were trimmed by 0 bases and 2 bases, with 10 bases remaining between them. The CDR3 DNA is TGCAGTGCTAGAGATCCTAGGGGAAACACCGGGGAGCTGTTTTTT. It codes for CSARDPRGNTGELFF.

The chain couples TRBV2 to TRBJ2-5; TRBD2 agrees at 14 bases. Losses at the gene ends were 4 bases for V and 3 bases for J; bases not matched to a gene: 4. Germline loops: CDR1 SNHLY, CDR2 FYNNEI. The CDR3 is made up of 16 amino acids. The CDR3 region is CASSGLAGGTEETQYF. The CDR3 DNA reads TGTGCCAGCAGTGGACTAGCGGGGGGGACCGAAGAGACCCAGTACTTC.

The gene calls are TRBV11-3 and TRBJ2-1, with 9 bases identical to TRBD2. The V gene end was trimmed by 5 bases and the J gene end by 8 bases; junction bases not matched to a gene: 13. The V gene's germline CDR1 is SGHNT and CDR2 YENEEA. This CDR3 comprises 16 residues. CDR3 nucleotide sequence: TGTGCCAGCAGCGTTCTGGCGGGGGGGCCGTTCGATGAGCAGTTCTTC. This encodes CASSVLAGGPFDEQFF. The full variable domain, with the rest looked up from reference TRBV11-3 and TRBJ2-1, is EAGVVQSPRYKIIEKKQPVAFWCNPISGHNTLYWYLQNLGQGPELLIRYENEEAVDDSQLPKDRFSAERLKGVDSTLKIQPAELGDSAVYLCASSVLAGGPFDEQFFGPGTRLTVL.

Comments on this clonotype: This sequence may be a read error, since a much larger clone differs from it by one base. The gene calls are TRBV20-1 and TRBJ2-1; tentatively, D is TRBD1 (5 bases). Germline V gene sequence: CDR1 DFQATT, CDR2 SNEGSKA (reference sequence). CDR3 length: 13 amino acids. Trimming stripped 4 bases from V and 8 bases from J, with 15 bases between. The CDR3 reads CSANRITGDEQFF. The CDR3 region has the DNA TGCAGTGCTAACCGAATCACAGGCGATGAGCAGTTCTTC.

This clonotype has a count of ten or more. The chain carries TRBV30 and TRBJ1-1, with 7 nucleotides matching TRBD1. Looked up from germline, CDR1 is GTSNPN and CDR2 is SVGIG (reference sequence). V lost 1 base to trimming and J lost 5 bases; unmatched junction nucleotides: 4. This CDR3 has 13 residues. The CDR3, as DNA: TGTGCCTGGAGTGCGGGACAGTGGACTGAAGCTTTCTTT. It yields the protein CAWSAGQWTEAFF.

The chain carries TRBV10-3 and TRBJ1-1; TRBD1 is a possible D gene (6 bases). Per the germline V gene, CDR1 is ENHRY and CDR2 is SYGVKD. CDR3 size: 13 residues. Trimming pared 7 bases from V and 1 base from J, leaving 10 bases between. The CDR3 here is CAINEGQNTEAFF. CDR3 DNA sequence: TGTGCCATCAACGAGGGACAGAACACTGAAGCTTTCTTT.

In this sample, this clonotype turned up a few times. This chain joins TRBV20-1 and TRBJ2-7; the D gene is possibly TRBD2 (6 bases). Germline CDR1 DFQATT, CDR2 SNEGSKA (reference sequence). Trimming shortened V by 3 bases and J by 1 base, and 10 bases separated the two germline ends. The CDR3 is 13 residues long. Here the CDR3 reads CSARELASYEQYF. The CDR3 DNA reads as TGCAGTGCTAGGGAACTAGCATCCTACGAGCAGTACTTC.

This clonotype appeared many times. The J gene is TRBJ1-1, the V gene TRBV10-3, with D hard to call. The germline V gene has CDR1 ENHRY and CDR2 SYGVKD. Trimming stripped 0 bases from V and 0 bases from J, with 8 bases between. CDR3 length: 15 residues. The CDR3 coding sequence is TGTGCCATCAGTGAGTCGCCCCAGATGAACACTGAAGCTTTCTTT. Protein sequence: CAISESPQMNTEAFF.

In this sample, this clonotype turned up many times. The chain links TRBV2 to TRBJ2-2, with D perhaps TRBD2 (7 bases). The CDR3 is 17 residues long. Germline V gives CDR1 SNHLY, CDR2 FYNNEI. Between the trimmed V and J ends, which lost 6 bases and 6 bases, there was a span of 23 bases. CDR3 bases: TGTGCCAGCAGAGATAGCCAAAGACTAGCAGGGGCCGGGGAGCTGTTTTTT. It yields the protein CASRDSQRLAGAGELFF.

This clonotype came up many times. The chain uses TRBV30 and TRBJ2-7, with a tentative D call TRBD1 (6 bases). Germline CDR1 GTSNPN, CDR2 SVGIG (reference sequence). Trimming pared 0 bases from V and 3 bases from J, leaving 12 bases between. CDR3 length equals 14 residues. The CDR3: CAWSVPGEHYEQYF. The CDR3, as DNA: TGTGCCTGGAGTGTACCAGGGGAACACTACGAGCAGTACTTC.

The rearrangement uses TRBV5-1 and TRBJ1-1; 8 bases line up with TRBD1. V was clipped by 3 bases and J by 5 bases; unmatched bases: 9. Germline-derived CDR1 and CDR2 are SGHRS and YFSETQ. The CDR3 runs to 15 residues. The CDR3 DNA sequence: TGCGCCAGCAGCTGGGGTGGACAGGGTAAGACTGAAGCTTTCTTT. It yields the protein CASSWGGQGKTEAFF. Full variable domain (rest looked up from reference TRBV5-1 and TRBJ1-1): KAGVTQTPRYLIKTRGQQVTLSCSPISGHRSVSWYQQTPGQGLQFLFEYFSETQRNKGNFPGRFSGRQFSNSRSEMNVSTLELGDSALYLCASSWGGQGKTEAFFGQGTRLTVV.

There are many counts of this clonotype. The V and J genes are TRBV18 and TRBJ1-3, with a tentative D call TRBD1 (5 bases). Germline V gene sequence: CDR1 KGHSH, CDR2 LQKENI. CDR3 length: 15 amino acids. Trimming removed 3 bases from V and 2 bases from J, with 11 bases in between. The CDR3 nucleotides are TGTGCCAGCTCACCTGGGGACCGCGCTGGAAACACCATATATTTT. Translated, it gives CASSPGDRAGNTIYF.

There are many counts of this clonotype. This CDR3 reads CASSAQQGVTNSPLHF. The CDR3 nucleotides read TGTGCCAGCAGCGCCCAACAGGGGGTAACGAATTCACCCCTCCACTTT. This chain links TRBV11-2 with TRBJ1-6; 8 bases align to TRBD1. Trimming took 5 bases from V and 7 from J; bases not matched to a gene: 10. In germline, CDR1 is SGHAT, CDR2 FQNNGV. CDR3 length: 16 residues.

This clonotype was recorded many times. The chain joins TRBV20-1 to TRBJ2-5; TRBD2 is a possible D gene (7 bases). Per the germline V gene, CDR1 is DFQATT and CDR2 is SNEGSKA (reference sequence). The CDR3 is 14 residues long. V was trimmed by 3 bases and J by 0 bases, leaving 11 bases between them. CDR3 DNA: TGCAGTGCTAGCGGGGGGCCTGACCAAGAGACCCAGTACTTC. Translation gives CSASGGPDQETQYF.

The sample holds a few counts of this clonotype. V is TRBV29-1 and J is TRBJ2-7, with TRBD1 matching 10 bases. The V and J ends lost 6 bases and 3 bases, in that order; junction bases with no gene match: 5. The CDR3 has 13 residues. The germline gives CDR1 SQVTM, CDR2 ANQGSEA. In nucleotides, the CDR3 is TGCAGCGTACCGGGACAGGGGCACTACGAGCAGTACTTC. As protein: CSVPGQGHYEQYF.

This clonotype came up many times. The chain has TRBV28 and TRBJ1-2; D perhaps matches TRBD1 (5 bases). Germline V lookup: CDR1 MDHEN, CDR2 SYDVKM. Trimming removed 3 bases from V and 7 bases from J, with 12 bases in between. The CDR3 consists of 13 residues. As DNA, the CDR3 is TGTGCCAGCAGTTTTGGTCCAGGGAGTGGCTACACCTTC. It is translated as CASSFGPGSGYTF.

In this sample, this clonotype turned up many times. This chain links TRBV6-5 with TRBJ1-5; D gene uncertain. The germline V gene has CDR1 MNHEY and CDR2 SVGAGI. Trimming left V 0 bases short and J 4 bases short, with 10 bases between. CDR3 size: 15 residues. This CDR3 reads CASSYSTGSNQPQHF. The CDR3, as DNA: TGTGCCAGCAGTTACTCGACGGGGTCGAATCAGCCCCAGCATTTT.

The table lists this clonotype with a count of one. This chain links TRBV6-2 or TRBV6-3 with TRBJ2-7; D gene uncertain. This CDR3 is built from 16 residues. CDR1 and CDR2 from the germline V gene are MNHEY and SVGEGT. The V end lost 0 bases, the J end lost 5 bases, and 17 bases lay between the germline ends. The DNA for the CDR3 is TGTGCCAGCAGTTACTCGAGGTCAACTACACACGACGAGCAGTACTTC. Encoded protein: CASSYSRSTTHDEQYF.

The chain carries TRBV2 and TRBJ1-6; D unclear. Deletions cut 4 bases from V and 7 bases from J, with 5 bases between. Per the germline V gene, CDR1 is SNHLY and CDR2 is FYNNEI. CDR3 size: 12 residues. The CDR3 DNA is TGTGCCAGCAGTGTGAGGAATTCACCCCTCCACTTT. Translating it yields CASSVRNSPLHF.

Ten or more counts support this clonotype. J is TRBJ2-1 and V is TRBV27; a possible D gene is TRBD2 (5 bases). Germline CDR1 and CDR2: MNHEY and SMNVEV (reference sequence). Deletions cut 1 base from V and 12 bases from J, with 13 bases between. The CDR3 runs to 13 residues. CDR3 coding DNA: TGTGCCAGCAGTTTATTCGGCCTCCGGGGGCAGTTCTTC. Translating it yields CASSLFGLRGQFF.

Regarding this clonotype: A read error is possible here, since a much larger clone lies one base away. The CDR3 DNA reads as TGTGCCAGCAGGGAAGTGGTTGATTCACCCCTCCACTTT. Translating it yields CASREVVDSPLHF. This chain connects TRBV28 to TRBJ1-6; D is ambiguous. Germline loops: CDR1 MDHEN, CDR2 SYDVKM. CDR3 length: 13 amino acids. V lost 6 bases, J lost 8 bases, and 11 bases lay in between.